The T cell receptor (beta chain) described here comes from a study of T-cell reconstitution after alpha-beta-depleted transplantation in children. Trimming at V came to 6 bases and at J to 6 bases, leaving 9 bases not matched to a gene. The germline V gene has CDR1 DFQATT and CDR2 SNEGSKA (reference sequence). The CDR3 is 14 residues long. Unique molecular identifiers were incorporated into the prepared TCRbeta library. TCRdb processed the PCR reads anew with MiXCR; each CDR3 protein has one entry. This table has 250,000 to 400,000 distinct CDR3 sequences, approximately 23% appearing once. The origin of this receptor is a male patient under 18 who had a stem cell transplant for acute lymphoblastic leukemia, so the T cells may come from the graft donor. The material was PBMCs, mostly from graft donor cells, obtained 180 days after TCRalphabeta/CD19-depleted stem cell transplant. The chain couples TRBV20-1 to TRBJ1-5; 9 nucleotides agree with TRBD1. CDR3 in DNA: TGCAGTGCCCCGGGACAGGGACGAATTCAGCCCCAGCATTTT. Amino acid sequence: CSAPGQGRIQPQHF.